This T cell receptor beta chain was retrieved from a study of lymphopenia after photon versus proton radiotherapy. Study results and caveats: A bigger post-nadir fall in TCR diversity correlated inversely with survival time in deceased patients.

Assay used: immunoSEQ multiplex PCR; TCRdb lists only in-frame clones, some missing. The repertoire holds roughly 63,000 clones, with approximately 84% as singletons. A remark on this clone: Its antigen is unidentified.

Germline V gene data show CDR1 as MNHEY and CDR2 as SVGAGI. Trimming removed 4 bases from V and 7 bases from J, with 8 bases in between. The CDR3 has 13 amino acids. This receptor was taken from a man aged 55 to 69 with pancreatic cancer. The chain is built from TRBV6-5 and TRBJ1-6; D remains unclear. The sample here was peripheral blood, taken from a patient treated with proton-based radiotherapy. The DNA for the CDR3 is TGTGCCAGCAGTTTCAAGGAAAATTCACCCCTCCACTTT. It codes for CASSFKENSPLHF.